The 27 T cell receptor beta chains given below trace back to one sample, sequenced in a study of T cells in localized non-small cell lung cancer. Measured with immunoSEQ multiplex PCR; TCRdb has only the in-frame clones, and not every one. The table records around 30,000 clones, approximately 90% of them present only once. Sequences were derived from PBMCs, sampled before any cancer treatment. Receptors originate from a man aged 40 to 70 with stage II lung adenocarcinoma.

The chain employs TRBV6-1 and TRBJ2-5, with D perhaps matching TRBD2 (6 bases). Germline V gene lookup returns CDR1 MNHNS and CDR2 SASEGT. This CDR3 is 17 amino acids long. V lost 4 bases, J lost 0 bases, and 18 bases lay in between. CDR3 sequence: CASSGGWSSAYQETQYF. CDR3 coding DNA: TGTGCCAGCAGTGGGGGGTGGTCTAGCGCTTACCAAGAGACCCAGTACTTC.

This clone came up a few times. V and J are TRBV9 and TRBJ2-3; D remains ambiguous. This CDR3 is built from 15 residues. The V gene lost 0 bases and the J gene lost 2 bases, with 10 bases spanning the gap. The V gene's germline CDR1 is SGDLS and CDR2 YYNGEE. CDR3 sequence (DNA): TGTGCCAGCAGCGTAGTACCACAGCACACAGATACGCAGTATTTT. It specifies CASSVVPQHTDTQYF.

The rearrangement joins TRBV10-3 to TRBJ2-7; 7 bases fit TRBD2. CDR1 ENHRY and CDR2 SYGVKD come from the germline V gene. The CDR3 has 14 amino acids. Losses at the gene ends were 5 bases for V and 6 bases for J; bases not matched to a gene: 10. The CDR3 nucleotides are TGTGCCATCAGTCAGTTCACGGGGGGAAGCGAGCAGTACTTC. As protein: CAISQFTGGSEQYF.

CDR3 in DNA: TGTGCCAGCAGTTTAGGGACAGGGGATTACAATGAGCAGTTCTTC. It specifies CASSLGTGDYNEQFF. This chain uses TRBV28 with TRBJ2-1, with 10 positions matching TRBD1. CDR1 and CDR2 from the germline V gene are MDHEN and SYDVKM. The CDR3 sequence is 15 residues long. The V gene end was trimmed by 2 bases and the J gene end by 4 bases; junction bases not matched to a gene: 2.

The CDR3 DNA follows: TGTGCCAGCAGGGCACTAGCTGGGGTGGACAATGAGCAGTTCTTC. Translated: CASRALAGVDNEQFF. The chain is built from TRBV27 and TRBJ2-1; tentative D call: TRBD2 (6 bases). Germline V gene lookup returns CDR1 MNHEY and CDR2 SMNVEV (reference sequence). This CDR3 is 15 amino acids long. V shed 6 bases and J shed 5 bases, with 17 bases lying between them.

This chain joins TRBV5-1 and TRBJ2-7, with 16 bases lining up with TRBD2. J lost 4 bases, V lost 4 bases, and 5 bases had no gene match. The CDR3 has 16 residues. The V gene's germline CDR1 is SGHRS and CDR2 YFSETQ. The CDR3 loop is CASSMGLAGGRYEQYF. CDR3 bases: TGCGCCAGCAGCATGGGACTAGCGGGAGGGAGGTACGAGCAGTACTTC.

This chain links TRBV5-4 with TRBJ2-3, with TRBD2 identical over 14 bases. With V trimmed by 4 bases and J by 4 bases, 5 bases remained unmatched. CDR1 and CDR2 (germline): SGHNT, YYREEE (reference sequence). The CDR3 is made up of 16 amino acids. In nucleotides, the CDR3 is TGTGCCAGCAGCCACGGGACTAGCGGGAGCGCAGATACGCAGTATTTT. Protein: CASSHGTSGSADTQYF.

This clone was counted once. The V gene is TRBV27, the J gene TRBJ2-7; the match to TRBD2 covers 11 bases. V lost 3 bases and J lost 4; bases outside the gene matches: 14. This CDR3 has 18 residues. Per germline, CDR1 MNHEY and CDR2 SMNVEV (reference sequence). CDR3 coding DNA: TGTGCCAGCAGTTTCTTCGGTGGTAGCGGGAGGGAGACTTACGAGCAGTACTTC. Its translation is CASSFFGGSGRETYEQYF.

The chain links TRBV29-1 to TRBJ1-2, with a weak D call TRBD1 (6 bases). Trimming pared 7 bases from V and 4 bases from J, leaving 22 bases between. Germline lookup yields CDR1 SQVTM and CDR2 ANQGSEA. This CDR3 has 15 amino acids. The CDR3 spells CSAPFPDRALYGYTF. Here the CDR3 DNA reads TGCAGCGCCCCCTTCCCGGACAGAGCCCTCTATGGCTACACCTTC.

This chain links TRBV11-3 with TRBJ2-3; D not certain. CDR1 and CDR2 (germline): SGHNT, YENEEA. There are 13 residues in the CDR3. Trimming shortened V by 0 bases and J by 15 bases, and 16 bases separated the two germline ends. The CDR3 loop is CASSLDIFGASYF. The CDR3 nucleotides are TGTGCCAGCAGCTTAGATATATTCGGAGCCTCCTATTTT.

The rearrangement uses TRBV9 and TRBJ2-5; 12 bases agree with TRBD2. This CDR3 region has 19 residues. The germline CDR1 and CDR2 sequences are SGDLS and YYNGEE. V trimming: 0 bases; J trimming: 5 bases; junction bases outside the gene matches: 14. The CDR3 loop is CASSVDWGRLAGGLETQYF. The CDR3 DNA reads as TGTGCCAGCAGCGTAGATTGGGGTCGGCTAGCGGGAGGGTTGGAGACCCAGTACTTC.

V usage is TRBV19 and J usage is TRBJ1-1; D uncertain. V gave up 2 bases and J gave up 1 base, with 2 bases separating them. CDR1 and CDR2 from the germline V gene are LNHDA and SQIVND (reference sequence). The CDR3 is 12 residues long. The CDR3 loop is CASSIKNTEAFF. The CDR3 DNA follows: TGTGCCAGTAGTATAAAGAACACTGAAGCTTTCTTT.

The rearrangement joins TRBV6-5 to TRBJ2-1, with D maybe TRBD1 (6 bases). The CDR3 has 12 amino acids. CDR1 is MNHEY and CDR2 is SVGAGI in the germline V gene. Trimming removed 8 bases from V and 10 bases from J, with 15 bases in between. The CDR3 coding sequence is TGTGCCAGCGGCGTGCAGGGGACCGAGCAGTTCTTC. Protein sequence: CASGVQGTEQFF.

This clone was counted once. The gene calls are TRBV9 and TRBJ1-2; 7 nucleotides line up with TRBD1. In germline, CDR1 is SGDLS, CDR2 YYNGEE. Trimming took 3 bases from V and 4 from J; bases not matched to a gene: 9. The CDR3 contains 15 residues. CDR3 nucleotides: TGTGCCAGCAGCGCCCGGGGCAGGGGGTTCTATGGCTACACCTTC. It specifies CASSARGRGFYGYTF.

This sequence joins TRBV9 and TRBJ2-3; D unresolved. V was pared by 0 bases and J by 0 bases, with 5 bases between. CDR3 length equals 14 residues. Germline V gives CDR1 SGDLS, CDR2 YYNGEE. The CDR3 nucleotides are TGTGCCAGCAGCGTAGAACACAGCACAGATACGCAGTATTTT. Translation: CASSVEHSTDTQYF.

This CDR3 reads CAISDPDRWLAEGAGANVLTF. In nucleotides, the CDR3 is TGTGCCATCAGTGACCCTGACAGATGGCTAGCGGAAGGGGCTGGGGCCAACGTCCTGACTTTC. The chain couples TRBV10-3 to TRBJ2-6; 7 bases line up with TRBD2. Germline assignment: CDR1 ENHRY and CDR2 SYGVKD. With V trimmed by 3 bases and J by 2 bases, 19 bases remained unmatched. CDR3 length equals 21 residues.

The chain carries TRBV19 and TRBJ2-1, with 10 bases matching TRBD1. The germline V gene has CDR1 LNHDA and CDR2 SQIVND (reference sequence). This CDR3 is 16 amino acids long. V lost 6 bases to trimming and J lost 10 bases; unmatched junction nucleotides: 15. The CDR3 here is CASRRPGTGDIGEQFF. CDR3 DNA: TGTGCCAGTAGGAGGCCCGGGACAGGGGATATTGGAGAGCAGTTCTTC.

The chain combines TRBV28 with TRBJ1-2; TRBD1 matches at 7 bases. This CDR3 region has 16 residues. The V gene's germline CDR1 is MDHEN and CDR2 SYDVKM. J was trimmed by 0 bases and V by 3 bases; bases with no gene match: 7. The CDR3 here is CASSFPPGTANYGYTF. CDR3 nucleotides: TGTGCCAGCAGTTTCCCGCCCGGGACAGCTAACTATGGCTACACCTTC.

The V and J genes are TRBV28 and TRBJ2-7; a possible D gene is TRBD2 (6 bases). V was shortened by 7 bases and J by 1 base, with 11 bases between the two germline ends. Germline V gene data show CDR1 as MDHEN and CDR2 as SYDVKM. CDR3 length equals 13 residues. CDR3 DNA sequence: TGTGCCAGCATAGGCGGGAATTCCTACGAGCAGTACTTC. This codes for CASIGGNSYEQYF. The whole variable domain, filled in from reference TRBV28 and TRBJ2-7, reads DVKVTQSSRYLVKRTGEKVFLECVQDMDHENMFWYRQDPGLGLRLIYFSYDVKMKEKGDIPEGYSVSREKKERFSLILESASTNQTSMYLCASIGGNSYEQYFGPGTRLTVT.

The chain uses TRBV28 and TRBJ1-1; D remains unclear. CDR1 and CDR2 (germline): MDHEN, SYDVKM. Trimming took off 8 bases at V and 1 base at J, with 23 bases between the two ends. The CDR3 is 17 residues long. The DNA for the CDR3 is TGTGCCAGCTCCTGGCGGGGTCCTTTGATTACGAACACTGAAGCTTTCTTT. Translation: CASSWRGPLITNTEAFF.

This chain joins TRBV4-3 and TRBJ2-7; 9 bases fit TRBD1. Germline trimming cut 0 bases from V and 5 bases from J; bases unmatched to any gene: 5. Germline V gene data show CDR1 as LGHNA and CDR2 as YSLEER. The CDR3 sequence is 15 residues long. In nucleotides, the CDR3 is TGCGCCAGCAGCCAAGACGGGACAGGGAGAAACGAGCAGTACTTC. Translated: CASSQDGTGRNEQYF.

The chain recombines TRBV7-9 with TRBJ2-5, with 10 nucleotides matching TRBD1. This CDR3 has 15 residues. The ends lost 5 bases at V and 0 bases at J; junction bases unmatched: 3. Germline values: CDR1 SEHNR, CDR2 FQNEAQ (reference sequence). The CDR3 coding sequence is TGTGCCAGCAGCCTCGGGACAGGGGACCAAGAGACCCAGTACTTC. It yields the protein CASSLGTGDQETQYF. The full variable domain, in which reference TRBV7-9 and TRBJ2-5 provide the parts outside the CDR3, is DTGVSQNPRHKITKRGQNVTFRCDPISEHNRLYWYRQTLGQGPEFLTYFQNEAQLEKSRLLSDRFSAERPKGSFSTLEIQRTEQGDSAMYLCASSLGTGDQETQYFGPGTRLLVL.

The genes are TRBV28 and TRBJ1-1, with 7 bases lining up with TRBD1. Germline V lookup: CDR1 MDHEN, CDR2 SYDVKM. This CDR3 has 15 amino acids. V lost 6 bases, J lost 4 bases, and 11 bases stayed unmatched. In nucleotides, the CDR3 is TGTGCCAGCAGATACTCGACAGGGAGAGGCACTGAAGCTTTCTTT. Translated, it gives CASRYSTGRGTEAFF.

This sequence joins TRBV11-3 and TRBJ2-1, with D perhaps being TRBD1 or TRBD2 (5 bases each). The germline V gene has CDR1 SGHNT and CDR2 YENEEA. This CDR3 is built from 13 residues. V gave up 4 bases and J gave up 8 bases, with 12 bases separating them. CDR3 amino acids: CASSSGRRDEQFF. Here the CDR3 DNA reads TGTGCCAGCAGCTCGGGACGTAGGGATGAGCAGTTCTTC. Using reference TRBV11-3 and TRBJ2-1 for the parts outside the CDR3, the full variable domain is EAGVVQSPRYKIIEKKQPVAFWCNPISGHNTLYWYLQNLGQGPELLIRYENEEAVDDSQLPKDRFSAERLKGVDSTLKIQPAELGDSAVYLCASSSGRRDEQFFGPGTRLTVL.

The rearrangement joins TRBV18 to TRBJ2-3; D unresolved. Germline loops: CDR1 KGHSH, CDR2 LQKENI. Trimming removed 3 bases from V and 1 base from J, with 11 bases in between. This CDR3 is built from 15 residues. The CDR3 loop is CASSPLLVGTDTQYF. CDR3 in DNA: TGTGCCAGCTCACCCCTACTTGTCGGCACAGATACGCAGTATTTT.

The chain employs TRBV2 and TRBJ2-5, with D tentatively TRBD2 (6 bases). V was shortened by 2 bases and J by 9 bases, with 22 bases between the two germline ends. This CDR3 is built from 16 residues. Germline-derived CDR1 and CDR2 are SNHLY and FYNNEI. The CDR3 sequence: CASSEYPGTFKRAQYF. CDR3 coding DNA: TGTGCCAGCAGTGAATACCCGGGGACTTTCAAGAGGGCCCAGTACTTC.

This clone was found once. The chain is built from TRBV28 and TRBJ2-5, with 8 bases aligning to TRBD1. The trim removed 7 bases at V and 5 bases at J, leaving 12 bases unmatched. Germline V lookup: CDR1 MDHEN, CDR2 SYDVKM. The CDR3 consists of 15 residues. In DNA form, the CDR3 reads TGTGCCAGCACCCGTCAGGGGGCGCGGTCGGAGACCCAGTACTTC. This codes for CASTRQGARSETQYF.